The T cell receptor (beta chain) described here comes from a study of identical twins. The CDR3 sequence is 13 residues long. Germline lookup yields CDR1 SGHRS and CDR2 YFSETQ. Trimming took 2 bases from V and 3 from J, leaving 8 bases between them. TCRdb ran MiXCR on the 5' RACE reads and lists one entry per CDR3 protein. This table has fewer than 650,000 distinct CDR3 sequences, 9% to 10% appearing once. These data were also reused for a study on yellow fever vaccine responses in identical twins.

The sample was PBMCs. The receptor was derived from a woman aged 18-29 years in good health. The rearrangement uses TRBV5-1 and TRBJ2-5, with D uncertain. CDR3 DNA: TGCGCCAGCAGCTTAACACCCGAAGAGACCCAGTACTTC. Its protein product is CASSLTPEETQYF.